This record covers a single TCR beta chain. Its target is not known. This entry belongs to a study of shared clonotypes between healthy human individuals. Notes on the study in general: In this cohort, only blood was sampled, and tissue repertoires likely differ. It was expected that sequencing depth would affect clonotype sharing among donors.

The assay was carried out at the deep level. Profiling relied on immunoSEQ multiplex PCR, and the TCRdb table lists in-frame clones only, not all of them. The profile shows 450,000 to 500,000 clones, approximately 80% of them singletons. Caucasian adults residing in Nashville, Tennessee made up all the donors. The CDR3 covers 14 residues. The V end lost 4 bases, the J end lost 10 bases, and 17 bases lay between the germline ends. Germline V gene sequence: CDR1 WSHSY, CDR2 SAAADI. Sequences were obtained from PBMCs. This TCR was sampled from a woman aged 40 to 55 in good health. Some clones in this sample may be carry-over from other donors' samples. The V gene is TRBV10-2, the J gene TRBJ2-1; tentatively, D is TRBD2 (6 bases). The CDR3 sequence: CASSAQDPGEEQFF. The CDR3 nucleotides are TGCGCCAGCAGTGCCCAAGACCCGGGGGAAGAGCAGTTCTTC.